The source of this T cell receptor (beta chain) is a study of CD8+CD57+ T cells in acquired aplastic anemia. The study profiled TCR beta VDJ and CDR3 using genomic DNA as template. TCRdb processed the reads anew with MiXCR; each CDR3 protein has one entry. Of some 170,000 distinct CDR3 sequences listed, under 55% are singletons. CD8+CD57+ cell expansion, shown by flow cytometry, had occurred in the patients selected for sequencing. On this clonotype: One end of the junction fails to match germline, which may point to a read error.

The CDR3 length is 8 residues. Germline CDR1 and CDR2: LNHDA and SQIVND (reference sequence). The genes are TRBV19 and TRBJ2-2; D is ambiguous. This TCR was recovered from a human donor with aplastic anemia. The material sequenced was sorted CD4+, CD8+, or CD8+CD57+ T cells (not recorded which) from PBMCs. The DNA of the CDR3 is TGTGCCAGTAGTATGTTTGAGTTT. This encodes CASSMFEF.